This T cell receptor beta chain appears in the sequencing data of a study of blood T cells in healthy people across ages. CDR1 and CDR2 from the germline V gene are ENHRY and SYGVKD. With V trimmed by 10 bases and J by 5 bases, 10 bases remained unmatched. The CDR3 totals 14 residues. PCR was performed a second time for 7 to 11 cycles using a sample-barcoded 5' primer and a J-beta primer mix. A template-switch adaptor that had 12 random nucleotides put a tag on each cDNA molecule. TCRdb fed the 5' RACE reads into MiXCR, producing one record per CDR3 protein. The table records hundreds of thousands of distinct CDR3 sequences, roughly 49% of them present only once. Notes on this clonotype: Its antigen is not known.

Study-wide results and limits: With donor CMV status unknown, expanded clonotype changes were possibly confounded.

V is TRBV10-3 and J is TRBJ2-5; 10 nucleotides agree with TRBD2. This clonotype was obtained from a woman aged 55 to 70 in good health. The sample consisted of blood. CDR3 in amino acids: CATSASGSSETQYF. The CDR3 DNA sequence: TGTGCCACCTCGGCTAGCGGGAGTAGCGAGACCCAGTACTTC.